The rows below give T cell receptor beta chains drawn from one sample of a study of T-cell memory formation after mild COVID-19. In TCRdb, the 5' RACE reads were re-called with MiXCR into one record per CDR3 protein. This sample has approximately 240,000 distinct CDR3 sequences; about 17% occur once, and the top ten carry around 3.7%. The sequenced sample consisted of PBMCs or a T cell subset sorted from them (not recorded which). These receptors came from a man between 18 and 29 years old who had mild COVID-19 (a few samples of this study predate the infection). Cell type and time point are not known. Both conserved end residues are part of each CDR3. A D gene is named only where the DNA matches it firmly. Expanded clones are given a class, and other clones once, few, many or no size at all.

.	.	12	TRBV4-1	TRBJ1-2	TGCGCCAGCAGCCAGTATCGGAGAGGCTACACCTTC	CASSQYRRGYTF
TRBD1	few	13	TRBV20-1	TRBJ2-5	TGCAGTGCTAGAGTTGGGACAGAAGAGACCCAGTACTTC	CSARVGTEETQYF
.	few	16	TRBV6-2/TRBV6-3	TRBJ1-2	TGTGCCAGCAGTCCACCATCACAGACAGTCTACTATGGCTACACCTTC	CASSPPSQTVYYGYTF
.	few	12	TRBV5-1	TRBJ2-5	TGCGCCAGCAGCTCGGCCCAGGGGACCCAGTACTTC	CASSSAQGTQYF
.	few	16	TRBV12-3/TRBV12-4	TRBJ2-3	TGTGCCAGCAGTTTCCCGGCCCAGTCTAGCACAGATACGCAGTATTTT	CASSFPAQSSTDTQYF
.	.	15	TRBV7-9	TRBJ2-7	TGTGCCAGCAGCCCCCCGGTGGCGGGGACCTACGAGCAGTACTTC	CASSPPVAGTYEQYF
.	.	15	TRBV6-2/TRBV6-3	TRBJ2-6	TGTGCCAGCAGTACCAGGAGCTCTGGGGCCAACGTCCTGACTTTC	CASSTRSSGANVLTF
.	.	14	TRBV10-3	TRBJ2-2	TGTGCCATCAGCGGGACACCTCCTACCGGGGAGCTGTTTTTT	CAISGTPPTGELFF
TRBD2	few	15	TRBV7-2	TRBJ2-1	TGTGCCAGCAGCTTATTAAGCGGGGGGAGGAATGAGCAGTTCTTC	CASSLLSGGRNEQFF
.	.	12	TRBV2	TRBJ2-7	TGTGCCAGCAGCCAGAGCTCCTACGAGCAGTACTTC	CASSQSSYEQYF
.	.	12	TRBV20-1	TRBJ1-2	TGCAGTGCTAAGGAGGGGTCAAGTGGCTACACCTTC	CSAKEGSSGYTF
.	few	16	TRBV5-1	TRBJ1-4	TGCGCCAGCAGCTTGAGAGGAGTTGCAACTAATGAAAAACTGTTTTTT	CASSLRGVATNEKLFF
.	few	15	TRBV28	TRBJ1-5	TGTGCCAGCAGTTTAGTGGAGAATAGCAATCAGCCCCAGCATTTT	CASSLVENSNQPQHF
TRBD2	few	12	TRBV7-9	TRBJ2-3	TGTGCCAGCAGCTTCGGGGGGATCCCGCAGTATTTT	CASSFGGIPQYF
.	.	13	TRBV10-2	TRBJ2-7	TGCGCCAGCAGCAAAAGGGACTTCTACGAGCAGTACTTC	CASSKRDFYEQYF
.	.	14	TRBV12-3/TRBV12-4	TRBJ1-5	TGTGCCAGCAGTTTGGGACTGCACAATCAGCCCCAGCATTTT	CASSLGLHNQPQHF
TRBD1	few	13	TRBV5-1	TRBJ2-2	TGCGCCAGCAGCGTACAGGGGACCGGGGAGCTGTTTTTT	CASSVQGTGELFF
.	.	14	TRBV5-1	TRBJ1-1	TGCGCCAGCAGCCGACAGTTTATGAACACTGAAGCTTTCTTT	CASSRQFMNTEAFF
.	many	15	TRBV7-3	TRBJ2-1	TGTGCCAGCAGCCGAGGGGCCTCCGGGTACAATGAGCAGTTCTTC	CASSRGASGYNEQFF
TRBD1	.	15	TRBV2	TRBJ1-4	TGTGCCAGCAGTCCCGACAGGGGGAAACGCGAAAAACTGTTTTTT	CASSPDRGKREKLFF
.	few	12	TRBV12-3/TRBV12-4	TRBJ1-5	TGTGCCAGCAGTTTAAGGGGGAGGCCCCAGCATTTT	CASSLRGRPQHF
.	.	13	TRBV7-8	TRBJ1-1	TGTGCCAGCAGCTTGGGGGTACTAACTGAAGCTTTCTTT	CASSLGVLTEAFF
.	few	16	TRBV4-2	TRBJ2-1	TGTGCCAGCAGCCACGGCGGACCAATCTCCTACAATGAGCAGTTCTTC	CASSHGGPISYNEQFF
.	few	14	TRBV30	TRBJ2-1	TGTGCCTGGAGTGTACACCGATCCTACAATGAGCAGTTCTTC	CAWSVHRSYNEQFF
TRBD1	few	16	TRBV7-2	TRBJ2-4	TGTGCCAGCAGCACTTCCCAGGGGGCTCTAGGAAACATTCAGTACTTC	CASSTSQGALGNIQYF
.	.	14	TRBV18	TRBJ2-2	TGTGCCAGCTCACGGGGCAGTACCACCGGGGAGCTGTTTTTT	CASSRGSTTGELFF
.	.	13	TRBV7-6	TRBJ2-7	TGTGCCAGCAGCTACGCAGGTTTAAGCGAGCAGTACTTC	CASSYAGLSEQYF
.	few	16	TRBV4-3	TRBJ2-7	TGCGCCAGCAGCCAAGATACCCTACAGGGAAGGTACGAGCAGTACTTC	CASSQDTLQGRYEQYF